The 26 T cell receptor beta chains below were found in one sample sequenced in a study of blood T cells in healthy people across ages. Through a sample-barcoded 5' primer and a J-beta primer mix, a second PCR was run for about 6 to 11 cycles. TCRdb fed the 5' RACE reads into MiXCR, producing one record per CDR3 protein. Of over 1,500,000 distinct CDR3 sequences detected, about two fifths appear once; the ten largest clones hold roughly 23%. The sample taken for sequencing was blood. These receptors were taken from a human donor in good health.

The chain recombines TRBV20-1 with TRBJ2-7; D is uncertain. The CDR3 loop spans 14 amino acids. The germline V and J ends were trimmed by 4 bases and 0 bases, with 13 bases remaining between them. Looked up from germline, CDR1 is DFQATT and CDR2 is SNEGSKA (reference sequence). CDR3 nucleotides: TGCAGTGCTAATACGGAGAGGAGCTCCTACGAGCAGTACTTC. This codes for CSANTERSSYEQYF.

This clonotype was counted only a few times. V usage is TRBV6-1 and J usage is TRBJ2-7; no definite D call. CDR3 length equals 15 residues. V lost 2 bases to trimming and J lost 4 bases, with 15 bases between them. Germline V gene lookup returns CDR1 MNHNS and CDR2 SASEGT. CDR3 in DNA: TGTGCCAGCAGTGAATACGGCTCTATGAATTACGAGCAGTACTTC. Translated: CASSEYGSMNYEQYF.

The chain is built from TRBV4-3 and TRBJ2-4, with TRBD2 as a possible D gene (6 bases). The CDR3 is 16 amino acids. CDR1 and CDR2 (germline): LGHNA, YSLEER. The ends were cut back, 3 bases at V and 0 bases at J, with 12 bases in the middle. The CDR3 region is CASSHGTGLAKNIQYF. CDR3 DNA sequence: TGCGCCAGCAGCCACGGGACTGGCTTAGCCAAAAACATTCAGTACTTC.

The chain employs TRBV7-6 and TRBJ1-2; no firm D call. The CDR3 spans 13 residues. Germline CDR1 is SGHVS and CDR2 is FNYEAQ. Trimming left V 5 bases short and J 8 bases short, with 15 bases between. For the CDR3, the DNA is TGTGCCAGCAGCCGAGGCTTGTCCGGGGGCTACACCTTC. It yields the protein CASSRGLSGGYTF.

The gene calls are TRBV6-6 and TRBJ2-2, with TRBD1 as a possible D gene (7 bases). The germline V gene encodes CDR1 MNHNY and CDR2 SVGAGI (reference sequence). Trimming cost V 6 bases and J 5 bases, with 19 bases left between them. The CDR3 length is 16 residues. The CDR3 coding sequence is TGTGCCAGCAGCCCCCTTGAGGGGGCGGGGACCGGGGAGCTGTTTTTT. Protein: CASSPLEGAGTGELFF.

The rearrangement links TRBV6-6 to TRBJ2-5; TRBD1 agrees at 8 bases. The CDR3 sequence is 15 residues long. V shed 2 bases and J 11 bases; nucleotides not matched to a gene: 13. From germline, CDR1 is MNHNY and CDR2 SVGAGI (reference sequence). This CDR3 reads CASSYKDRDDDEQYF. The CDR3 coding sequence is TGTGCCAGCAGTTACAAGGACAGGGATGACGATGAGCAGTACTTC.

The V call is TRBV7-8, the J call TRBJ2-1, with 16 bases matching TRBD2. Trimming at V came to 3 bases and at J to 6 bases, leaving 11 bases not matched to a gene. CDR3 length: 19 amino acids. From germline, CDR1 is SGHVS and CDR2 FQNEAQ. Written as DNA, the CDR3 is TGTGCCAGCAGCTTTACCTTCCCGGGACTAGCGGGGGGGCCCAATGAGCAGTTCTTC. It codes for CASSFTFPGLAGGPNEQFF.

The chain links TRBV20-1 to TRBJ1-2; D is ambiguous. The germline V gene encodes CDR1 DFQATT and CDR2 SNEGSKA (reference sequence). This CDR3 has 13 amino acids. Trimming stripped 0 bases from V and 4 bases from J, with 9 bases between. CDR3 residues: CSAREGILYGYTF. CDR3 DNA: TGCAGTGCTAGAGAGGGGATTCTCTATGGCTACACCTTC.

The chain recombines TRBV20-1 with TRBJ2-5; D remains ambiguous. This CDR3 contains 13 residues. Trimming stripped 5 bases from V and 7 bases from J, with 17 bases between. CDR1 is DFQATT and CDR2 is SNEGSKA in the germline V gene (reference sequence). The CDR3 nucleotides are TGCAGTGCTCCCAATGGGCTATCGGGGACCCAGTACTTC. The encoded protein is CSAPNGLSGTQYF.

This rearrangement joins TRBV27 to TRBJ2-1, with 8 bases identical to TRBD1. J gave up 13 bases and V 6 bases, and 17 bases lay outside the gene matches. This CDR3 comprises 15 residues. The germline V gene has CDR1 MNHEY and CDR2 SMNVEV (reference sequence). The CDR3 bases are TGTGCCAGCAGCTCCCCCACTAGGACAGGGTGGTCTCAGTTCTTC. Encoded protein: CASSSPTRTGWSQFF.

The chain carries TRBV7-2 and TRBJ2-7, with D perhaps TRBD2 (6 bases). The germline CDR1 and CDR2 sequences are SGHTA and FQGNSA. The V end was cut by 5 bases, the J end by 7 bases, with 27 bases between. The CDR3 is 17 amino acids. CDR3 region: CASSTSQWGTPKEEQYF. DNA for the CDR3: TGTGCCAGCAGCACCTCCCAATGGGGGACTCCCAAGGAGGAGCAGTACTTC.

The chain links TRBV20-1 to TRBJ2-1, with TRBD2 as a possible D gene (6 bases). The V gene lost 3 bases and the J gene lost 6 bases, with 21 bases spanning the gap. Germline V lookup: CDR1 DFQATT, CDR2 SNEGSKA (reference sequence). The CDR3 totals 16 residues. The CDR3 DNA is TGCAGTGCTAGCTACCTCAGTGGGACTTTTCTCAATGAGCAGTTCTTC. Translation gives CSASYLSGTFLNEQFF.

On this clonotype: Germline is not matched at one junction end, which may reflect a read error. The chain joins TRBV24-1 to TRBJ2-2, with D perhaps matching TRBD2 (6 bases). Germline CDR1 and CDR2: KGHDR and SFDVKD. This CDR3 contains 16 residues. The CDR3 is CATSDPMGLNTGEPFF. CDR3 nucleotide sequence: TGTGCCACCAGTGATCCGATGGGACTGAACACCGGGGAGCCGTTTTTT.

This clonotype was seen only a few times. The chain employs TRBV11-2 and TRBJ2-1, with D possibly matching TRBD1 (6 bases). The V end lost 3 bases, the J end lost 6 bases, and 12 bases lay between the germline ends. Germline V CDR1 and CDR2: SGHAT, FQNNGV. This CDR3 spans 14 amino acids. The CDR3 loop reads CASSLRQGSNEQFF. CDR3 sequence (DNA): TGTGCCAGCAGCTTGCGGCAGGGGTCCAATGAGCAGTTCTTC.

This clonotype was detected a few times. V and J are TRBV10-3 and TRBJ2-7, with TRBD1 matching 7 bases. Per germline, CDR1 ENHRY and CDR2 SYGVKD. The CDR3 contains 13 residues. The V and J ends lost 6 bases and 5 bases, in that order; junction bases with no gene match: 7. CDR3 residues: CAISPTGTDEQYF. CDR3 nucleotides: TGTGCCATCAGCCCCACAGGGACAGACGAGCAGTACTTC.

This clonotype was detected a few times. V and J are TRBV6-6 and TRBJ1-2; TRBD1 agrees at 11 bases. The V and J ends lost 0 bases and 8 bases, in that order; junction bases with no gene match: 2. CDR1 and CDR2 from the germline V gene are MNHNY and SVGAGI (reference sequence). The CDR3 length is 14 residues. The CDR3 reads CASSYSGQGGGYTF. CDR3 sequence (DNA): TGTGCCAGCAGTTACTCGGGACAGGGGGGCGGCTACACCTTC.

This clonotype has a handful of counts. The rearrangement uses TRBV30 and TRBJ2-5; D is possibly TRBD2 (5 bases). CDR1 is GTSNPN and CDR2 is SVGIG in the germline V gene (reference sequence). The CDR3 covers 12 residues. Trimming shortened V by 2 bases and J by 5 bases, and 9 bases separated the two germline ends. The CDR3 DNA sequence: TGTGCCTGGAGTTCTAGCCGGGAGACCCAGTACTTC. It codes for CAWSSSRETQYF.

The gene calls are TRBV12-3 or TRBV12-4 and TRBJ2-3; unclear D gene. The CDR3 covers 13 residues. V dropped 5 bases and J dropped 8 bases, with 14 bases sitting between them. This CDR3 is CASSLLASGTQYF. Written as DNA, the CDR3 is TGTGCCAGCAGTCTCTTAGCCTCGGGTACGCAGTATTTT.

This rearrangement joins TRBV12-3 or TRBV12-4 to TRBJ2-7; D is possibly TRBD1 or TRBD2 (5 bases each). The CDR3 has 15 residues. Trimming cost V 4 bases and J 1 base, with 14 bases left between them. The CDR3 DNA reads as TGTGCCAGCAGTTCCCACCGGGACGGATCCTACGAGCAGTACTTC. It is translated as CASSSHRDGSYEQYF.

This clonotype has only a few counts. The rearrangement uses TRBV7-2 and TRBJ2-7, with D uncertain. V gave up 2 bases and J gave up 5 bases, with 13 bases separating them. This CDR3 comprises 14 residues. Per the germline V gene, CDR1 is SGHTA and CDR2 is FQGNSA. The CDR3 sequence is CASSLWRQKDEQYF. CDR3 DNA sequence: TGTGCCAGCAGCTTATGGCGCCAAAAGGACGAGCAGTACTTC.

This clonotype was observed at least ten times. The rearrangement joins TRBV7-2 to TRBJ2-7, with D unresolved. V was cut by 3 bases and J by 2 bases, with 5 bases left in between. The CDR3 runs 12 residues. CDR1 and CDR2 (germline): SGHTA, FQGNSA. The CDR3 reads CASSFVPYEQYF. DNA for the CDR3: TGTGCCAGCAGCTTCGTCCCCTACGAGCAGTACTTC. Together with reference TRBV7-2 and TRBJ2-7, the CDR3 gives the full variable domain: GAGVSQSPSNKVTEKGKDVELRCDPISGHTALYWYRQSLGQGLEFLIYFQGNSAPDKSGLPSDRFSAERTGGSVSTLTIQRTQQEDSAVYLCASSFVPYEQYFGPGTRLTVT.

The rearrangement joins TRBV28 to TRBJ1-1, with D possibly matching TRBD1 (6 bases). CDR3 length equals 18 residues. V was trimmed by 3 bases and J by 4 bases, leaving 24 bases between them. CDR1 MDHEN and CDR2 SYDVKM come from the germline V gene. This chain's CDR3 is CASSFQGGRIGRGTEAFF. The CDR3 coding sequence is TGTGCCAGCAGTTTCCAAGGGGGGCGAATCGGACGGGGCACTGAAGCTTTCTTT.

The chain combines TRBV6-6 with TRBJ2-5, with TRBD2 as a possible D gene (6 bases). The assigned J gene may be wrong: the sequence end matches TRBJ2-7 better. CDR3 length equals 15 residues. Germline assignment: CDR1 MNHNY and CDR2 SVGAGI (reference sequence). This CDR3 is CASRDPGGFSYEQYF. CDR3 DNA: TGTGCCAGCAGGGACCCCGGGGGATTCTCCTACGAGCAGTACTTC.

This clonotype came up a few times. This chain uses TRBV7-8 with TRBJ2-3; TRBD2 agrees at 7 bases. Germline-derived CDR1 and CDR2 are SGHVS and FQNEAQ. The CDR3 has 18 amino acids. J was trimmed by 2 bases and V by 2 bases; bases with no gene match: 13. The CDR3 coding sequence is TGTGCCAGCAGCTTATCACCGGGGGGTCCGATGAACACAGATACGCAGTATTTT. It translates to CASSLSPGGPMNTDTQYF.

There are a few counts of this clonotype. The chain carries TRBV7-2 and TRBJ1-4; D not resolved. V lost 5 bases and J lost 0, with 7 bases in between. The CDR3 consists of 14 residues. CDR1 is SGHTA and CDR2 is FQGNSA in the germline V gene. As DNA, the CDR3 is TGTGCCAGCAGCCCTCAGGCAACTAATGAAAAACTGTTTTTT. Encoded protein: CASSPQATNEKLFF.

The CDR3 sequence is CASSLFPGGRGNLGEQYF. The CDR3 nucleotides read TGCGCCAGCAGCTTGTTTCCCGGTGGGCGGGGAAATCTCGGAGAGCAGTACTTC. The chain combines TRBV5-1 with TRBJ2-4; tentative D call: TRBD2 (6 bases). The CDR3 is 18 residues long. V lost 1 base to trimming and J lost 13 bases, with 30 bases between them. Germline V CDR1 and CDR2: SGHRS, YFSETQ.